This T cell receptor (beta chain) stems from a study of T cells after yellow fever vaccination. About the study: Libraries from low-cell-number fractions were prepared with the SMART-Seq v4 Ultra Low Input RNA kit.

This clonotype came up a few times. The antigen remains unidentified. For TCR, cDNA came from 5'RACE template switching, which added a universal primer site and UMIs. MiXCR, applied by TCRdb to the 5' RACE reads, yields one record per CDR3 protein. The table records 130,000 or so distinct CDR3 sequences, 15% of them present only once. This CDR3 has 15 amino acids. V was cut by 0 bases and J by 2 bases, with 7 bases left in between. Germline lookup yields CDR1 SGHVS and CDR2 FNYEAQ. Notes on the study in general: Detected again after the booster were most primary-vaccination clones, at 95% to 97% CD4 and around 91% CD8. FACS-sorted repertoires might harbor abundant contaminating clonotypes from the bulk population.

Sequencing was performed on CD8+ T cells sorted from PBMCs, taken 5 days after the yellow fever booster vaccination. The sequence derives from a man aged 18 to 29 who received the YFV17D yellow fever vaccine. The chain links TRBV7-6 to TRBJ2-2; D remains ambiguous. For the CDR3, the DNA is TGTGCCAGCAGCTTAGCCGCGGCAAACACCGGGGAGCTGTTTTTT. Its translation: CASSLAAANTGELFF.